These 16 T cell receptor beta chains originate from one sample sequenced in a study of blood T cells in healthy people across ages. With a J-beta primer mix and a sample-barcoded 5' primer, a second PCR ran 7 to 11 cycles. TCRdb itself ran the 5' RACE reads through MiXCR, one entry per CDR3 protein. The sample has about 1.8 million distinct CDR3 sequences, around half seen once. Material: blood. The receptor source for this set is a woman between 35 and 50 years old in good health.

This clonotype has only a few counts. CDR3 DNA: TGTGCCAGCAGCGACGGAGCTCCAAGCTACGAGCAGTACTTC. Its protein product is CASSDGAPSYEQYF. The chain combines TRBV11-2 with TRBJ2-7; unclear D gene. Germline values: CDR1 SGHAT, CDR2 FQNNGV. V lost 5 bases to trimming and J lost 3 bases, with 14 bases between them. The length of the CDR3 is 14 residues.

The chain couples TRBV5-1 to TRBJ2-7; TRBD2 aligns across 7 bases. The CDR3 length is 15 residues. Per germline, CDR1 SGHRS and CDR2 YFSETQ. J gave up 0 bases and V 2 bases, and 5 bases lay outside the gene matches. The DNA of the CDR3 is TGCGCCAGCAGCTTTGTTGAGCGGGACTCCTACGAGCAGTACTTC. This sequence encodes CASSFVERDSYEQYF.

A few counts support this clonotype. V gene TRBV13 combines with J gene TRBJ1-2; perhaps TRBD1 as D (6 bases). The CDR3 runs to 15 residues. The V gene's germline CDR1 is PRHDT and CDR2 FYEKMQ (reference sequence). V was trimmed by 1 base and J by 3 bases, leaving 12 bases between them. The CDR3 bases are TGTGCCAGCAGCTTAGCCTACAGGGTCGACTATGGCTACACCTTC. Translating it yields CASSLAYRVDYGYTF.

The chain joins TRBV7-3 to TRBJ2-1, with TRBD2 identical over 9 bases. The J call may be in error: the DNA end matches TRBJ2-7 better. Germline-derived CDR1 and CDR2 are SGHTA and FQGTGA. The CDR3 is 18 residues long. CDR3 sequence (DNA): TGTGCCAGCAGCAGGAGGGCGGGGGGGCCTAGCTCCTACAATGAGCAGTACTTC. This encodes CASSRRAGGPSSYNEQYF.

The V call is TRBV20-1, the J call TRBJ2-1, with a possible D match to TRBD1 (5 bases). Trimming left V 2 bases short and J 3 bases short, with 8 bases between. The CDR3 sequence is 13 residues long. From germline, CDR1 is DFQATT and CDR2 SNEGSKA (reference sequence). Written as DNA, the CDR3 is TGCAGTGCTAGAAGCCAGGGCTACAATGAGCAGTTCTTC. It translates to CSARSQGYNEQFF.

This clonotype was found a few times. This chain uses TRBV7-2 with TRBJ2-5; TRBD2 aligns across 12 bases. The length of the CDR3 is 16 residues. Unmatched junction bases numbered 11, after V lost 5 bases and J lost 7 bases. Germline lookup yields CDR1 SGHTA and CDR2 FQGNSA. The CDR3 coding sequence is TGTGCCAGCAGCCCAGGACTAGCGGGGCACTACCCGACCCAGTACTTC. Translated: CASSPGLAGHYPTQYF.

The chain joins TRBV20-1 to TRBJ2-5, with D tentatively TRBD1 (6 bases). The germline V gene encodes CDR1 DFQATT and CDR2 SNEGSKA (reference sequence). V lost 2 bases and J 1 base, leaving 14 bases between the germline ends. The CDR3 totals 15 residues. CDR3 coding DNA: TGCAGTGCTAGACGGCGTAGGACAGCCCAAGAGACCCAGTACTTC. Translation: CSARRRRTAQETQYF.

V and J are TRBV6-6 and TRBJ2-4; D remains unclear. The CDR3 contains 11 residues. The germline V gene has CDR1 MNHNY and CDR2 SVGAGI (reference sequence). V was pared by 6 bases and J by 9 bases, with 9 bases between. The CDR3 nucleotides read TGTGCCAGCAGGCGCGAAGGCATTCAGTACTTC. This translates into CASRREGIQYF.

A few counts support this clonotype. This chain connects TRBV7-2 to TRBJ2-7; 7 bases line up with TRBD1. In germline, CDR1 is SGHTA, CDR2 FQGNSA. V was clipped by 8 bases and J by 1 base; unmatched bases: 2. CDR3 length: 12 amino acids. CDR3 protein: CASGTASYEQYF. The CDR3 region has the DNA TGTGCCAGCGGGACAGCTTCCTACGAGCAGTACTTC.

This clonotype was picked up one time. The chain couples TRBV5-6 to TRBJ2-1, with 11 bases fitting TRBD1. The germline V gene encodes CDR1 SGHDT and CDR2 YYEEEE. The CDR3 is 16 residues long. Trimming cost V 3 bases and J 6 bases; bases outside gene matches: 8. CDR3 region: CASSSDKGQGVNEQFF. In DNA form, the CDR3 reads TGTGCCAGCAGCTCAGATAAGGGACAGGGGGTCAATGAGCAGTTCTTC.

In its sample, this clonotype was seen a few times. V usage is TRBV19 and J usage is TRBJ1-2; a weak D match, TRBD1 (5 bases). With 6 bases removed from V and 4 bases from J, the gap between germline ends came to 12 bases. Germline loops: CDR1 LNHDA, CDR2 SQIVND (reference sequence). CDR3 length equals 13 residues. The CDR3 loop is CASSETGSYGYTF. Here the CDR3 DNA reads TGTGCCAGTAGCGAAACAGGATCCTATGGCTACACCTTC.

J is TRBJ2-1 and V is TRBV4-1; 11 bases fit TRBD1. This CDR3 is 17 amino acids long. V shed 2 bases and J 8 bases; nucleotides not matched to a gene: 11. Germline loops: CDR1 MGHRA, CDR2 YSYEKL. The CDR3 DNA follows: TGCGCCAGCAGCCAACATACACCGGGACAGGGGGGCGATGAGCAGTTCTTC. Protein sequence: CASSQHTPGQGGDEQFF.

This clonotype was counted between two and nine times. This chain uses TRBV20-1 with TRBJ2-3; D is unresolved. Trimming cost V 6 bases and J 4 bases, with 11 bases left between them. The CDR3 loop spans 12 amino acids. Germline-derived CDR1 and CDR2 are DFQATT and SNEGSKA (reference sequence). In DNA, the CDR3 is TGCAGTGCCCAAACTCCACCAGATACGCAGTATTTT. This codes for CSAQTPPDTQYF.

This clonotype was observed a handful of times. CDR3 residues: CASSQTVEETQYF. The CDR3 DNA sequence: TGTGCCAGCAGCCAGACAGTGGAAGAGACCCAGTACTTC. The gene calls are TRBV6-5 and TRBJ2-5; possibly TRBD1 for D (5 bases). V shed 6 bases and J shed 3 bases, with 11 bases lying between them. Germline V CDR1 and CDR2: MNHEY, SVGAGI. This CDR3 comprises 13 residues.

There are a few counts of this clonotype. As DNA, the CDR3 is TGTGCCAGCAGCCCTCCGGGACTAGCGCGTTTTGAGCAGTTCTTC. This translates into CASSPPGLARFEQFF. The rearrangement joins TRBV7-2 to TRBJ2-1; 10 nucleotides match TRBD2. The CDR3 loop spans 15 amino acids. J gave up 9 bases and V 5 bases, and 10 bases lay outside the gene matches. The germline V gene encodes CDR1 SGHTA and CDR2 FQGNSA.

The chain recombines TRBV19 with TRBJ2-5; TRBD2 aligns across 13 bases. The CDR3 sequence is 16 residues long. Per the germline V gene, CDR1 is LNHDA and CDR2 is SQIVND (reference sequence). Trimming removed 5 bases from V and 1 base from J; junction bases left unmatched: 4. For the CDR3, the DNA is TGTGCCAGTAGTGTACGGACTAGCGGGGGCCAAGAGACCCAGTACTTC. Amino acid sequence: CASSVRTSGGQETQYF.